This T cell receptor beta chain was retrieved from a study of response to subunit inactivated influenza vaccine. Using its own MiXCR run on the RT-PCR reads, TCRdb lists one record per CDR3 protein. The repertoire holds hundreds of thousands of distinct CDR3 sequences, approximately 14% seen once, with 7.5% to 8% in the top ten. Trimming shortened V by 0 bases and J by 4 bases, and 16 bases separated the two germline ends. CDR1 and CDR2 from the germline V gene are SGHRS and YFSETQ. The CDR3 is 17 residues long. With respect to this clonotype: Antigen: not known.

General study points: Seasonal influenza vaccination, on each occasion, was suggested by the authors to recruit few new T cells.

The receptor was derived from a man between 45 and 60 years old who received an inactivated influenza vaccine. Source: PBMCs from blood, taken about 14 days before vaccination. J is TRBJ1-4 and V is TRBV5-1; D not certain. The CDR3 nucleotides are TGCGCCAGCAGCTTGGGGGCCATCCCGGGCGTTAATGAAAAACTGTTTTTT. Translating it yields CASSLGAIPGVNEKLFF.